A single sample is the source of the 26 T cell receptor beta chains below, sequenced in a study of blood T cell repertoires in COVID-19. Assay used: immunoSEQ multiplex PCR; TCRdb lists only in-frame clones, some missing. Among 180,000 or so clones listed, approximately 85% were seen once. The specimen sequenced was peripheral blood. These receptors came from a woman of 80 years or more with acute or convalescent COVID-19.

The chain has TRBV20-1 and TRBJ2-2; D possibly corresponds to TRBD1 (6 bases). CDR3 length: 14 residues. V gave up 3 bases and J gave up 5 bases, with 13 bases separating them. Looked up from germline, CDR1 is DFQATT and CDR2 is SNEGSKA (reference sequence). CDR3 in amino acids: CSASRAGATGELFF. The CDR3 DNA follows: TGCAGTGCTAGTAGGGCAGGGGCGACCGGGGAGCTGTTTTTT.

The chain carries TRBV2 and TRBJ2-5, with TRBD1 matching over 7 bases. Trimming at V came to 4 bases and at J to 4 bases, leaving 6 bases not matched to a gene. From germline, CDR1 is SNHLY and CDR2 FYNNEI. This CDR3 contains 14 residues. CDR3 region: CASSGDTGAETQYF. CDR3 in DNA: TGTGCCAGCAGTGGGGATACAGGGGCAGAGACCCAGTACTTC.

In nucleotides, the CDR3 is TGCGCCAGCAGCAAAGGGGTCCAGGGGGGCTTGGAGACCCAGTACTTC. It translates to CASSKGVQGGLETQYF. The chain is built from TRBV4-1 and TRBJ2-5; TRBD1 is a possible D gene (7 bases). In germline, CDR1 is MGHRA, CDR2 YSYEKL. Trimming removed 5 bases at V and 5 bases at J, with 21 bases between. The CDR3 contains 16 residues.

CDR3: CASSRGTSGTDTQYF. The DNA for the CDR3 is TGTGCCAGCAGCCGCGGGACTAGCGGCACAGATACGCAGTATTTT. The V and J genes are TRBV7-9 and TRBJ2-3; the match to TRBD2 covers 10 bases. Germline CDR1 reads SEHNR; CDR2 reads FQNEAQ (reference sequence). The V segment lost 5 bases and the J segment 1 base; nucleotides outside the gene matches: 3. This CDR3 is built from 15 residues.

Notes on this clone: In the same sample, other DNA sequences code for this CDR3. The CDR3 reads CASSLTPQETQYF. CDR3 bases: TGCGCCAGCAGCTTGACTCCTCAAGAGACCCAGTACTTC. J is TRBJ2-5 and V is TRBV5-1; D unresolved. V was shortened by 1 base and J by 2 bases, with 6 bases between the two germline ends. Germline V gives CDR1 SGHRS, CDR2 YFSETQ. This CDR3 contains 13 residues.

This chain connects TRBV5-1 to TRBJ1-2, with 8 positions matching TRBD1. CDR1 and CDR2 from the germline V gene are SGHRS and YFSETQ. This CDR3 comprises 15 residues. The V segment lost 2 bases and the J segment 3 bases; nucleotides outside the gene matches: 6. Here the CDR3 DNA reads TGCGCCAGCAGCTTCTCCGGGACAGGCTACTATGGCTACACCTTC. Translation: CASSFSGTGYYGYTF.

This chain links TRBV5-1 with TRBJ1-1; tentative D call: TRBD1 (5 bases). This CDR3 contains 15 residues. From germline, CDR1 is SGHRS and CDR2 YFSETQ. V lost 4 bases, J lost 1 base, and 14 bases lay in between. In DNA form, the CDR3 reads TGCGCCAGCAGCACCGGCGGGGCGGGGAACACTGAAGCTTTCTTT. It specifies CASSTGGAGNTEAFF.

The chain combines TRBV10-3 with TRBJ2-4; 8 nucleotides match TRBD2. The CDR3 is 14 residues long. The germline CDR1 and CDR2 sequences are ENHRY and SYGVKD. The V and J ends lost 2 bases and 4 bases, in that order; junction bases with no gene match: 1. The CDR3 region is CAISEASGKNIQYF. CDR3 nucleotide sequence: TGTGCCATCAGTGAGGCTAGCGGGAAAAACATTCAGTACTTC.

The chain carries TRBV5-1 and TRBJ1-5; D is perhaps TRBD1 (5 bases). Germline CDR1 reads SGHRS; CDR2 reads YFSETQ. The CDR3 runs 14 residues. Trimming cost V 1 base and J 5 bases, with 10 bases left between them. The CDR3 reads CASSLLGGDQPQHF. Here the CDR3 DNA reads TGCGCCAGCAGCTTGTTGGGGGGGGATCAGCCCCAGCATTTT. Based on the CDR3 plus reference TRBV5-1 and TRBJ1-5, the full variable domain is KAGVTQTPRYLIKTRGQQVTLSCSPISGHRSVSWYQQTPGQGLQFLFEYFSETQRNKGNFPGRFSGRQFSNSRSEMNVSTLELGDSALYLCASSLLGGDQPQHFGDGTRLSIL.

The chain links TRBV19 to TRBJ2-7, with TRBD2 as a possible D gene (7 bases). Germline V gene sequence: CDR1 LNHDA, CDR2 SQIVND (reference sequence). The CDR3 extends over 15 amino acids. The germline V and J ends were trimmed by 5 bases and 2 bases, with 16 bases remaining between them. Written as DNA, the CDR3 is TGTGCCAGTAGTTTGACGGGGGGCGCTCCCTACGAGCAGTACTTC. Translating it yields CASSLTGGAPYEQYF.

The chain carries TRBV5-4 and TRBJ2-7; TRBD2 aligns across 7 bases. The V gene's germline CDR1 is SGHNT and CDR2 YYREEE (reference sequence). Trimming cost V 4 bases and J 2 bases; bases outside gene matches: 6. This CDR3 is built from 14 residues. CDR3 sequence: CASSPRLAPYEQYF. The CDR3 DNA sequence: TGTGCCAGCAGCCCCAGACTAGCCCCCTACGAGCAGTACTTC.

This clone was picked up a small number of times. The chain couples TRBV30 to TRBJ1-6; D is undetermined. V was pared by 3 bases and J by 0 bases, with 18 bases between. Germline CDR1 GTSNPN, CDR2 SVGIG (reference sequence). The CDR3 sequence is 18 residues long. The CDR3 nucleotides are TGTGCCTGGAGCCCCCGATGGGGAGAACCCTCCTATAATTCACCCCTCCACTTT. It specifies CAWSPRWGEPSYNSPLHF.

The chain couples TRBV29-1 to TRBJ1-4; 8 positions agree with TRBD1. This CDR3 has 15 residues. V dropped 1 base and J dropped 4; count of bases not matched to a gene: 5. Germline V gene data show CDR1 as SQVTM and CDR2 as ANQGSEA. The CDR3 nucleotides are TGCAGCGTTGAAGTGACAGGGGCCGTTAATGAAAAACTGTTTTTT. This translates into CSVEVTGAVNEKLFF.

The gene calls are TRBV11-2 and TRBJ2-5, with 7 bases that match TRBD2. The germline CDR1 and CDR2 sequences are SGHAT and FQNNGV. CDR3 size: 20 residues. The trim removed 0 bases at V and 3 bases at J, leaving 19 bases unmatched. CDR3 protein: CASSLEGTMKTGRIEETQYF. CDR3 in DNA: TGTGCCAGCAGCTTAGAGGGGACTATGAAAACTGGGAGGATTGAAGAGACCCAGTACTTC.

This chain joins TRBV10-3 and TRBJ1-4, with a weak D call TRBD1 (6 bases). CDR1 ENHRY and CDR2 SYGVKD come from the germline V gene. Between the trimmed V and J ends, which lost 8 bases and 3 bases, there was a span of 7 bases. The CDR3 totals 12 residues. The CDR3 reads CAIGQSNEKLFF. The CDR3, as DNA: TGTGCCATCGGACAGTCTAATGAAAAACTGTTTTTT.

This clone has a handful of counts. The chain is built from TRBV10-3 and TRBJ1-1; D gene unclear. The CDR3 consists of 14 residues. The germline CDR1 and CDR2 sequences are ENHRY and SYGVKD. Between the trimmed V and J ends, which lost 8 bases and 0 bases, there was a span of 13 bases. CDR3 sequence reads: CAIGGREMNTEAFF. CDR3 in DNA: TGTGCCATCGGAGGGCGGGAGATGAACACTGAAGCTTTCTTT.

The CDR3 region has the DNA TGTGCCAGCAAACAACAGGGGGCCGGGTTTACCGGGGAGCTGTTTTTT. Protein sequence: CASKQQGAGFTGELFF. This chain uses TRBV5-6 with TRBJ2-2, with 9 positions matching TRBD1. The germline V gene has CDR1 SGHDT and CDR2 YYEEEE. This CDR3 region has 16 residues. The junction had 11 bases not matched to a gene; V was cut back by 6 bases and J by 5 bases.

This chain links TRBV5-1 with TRBJ2-3, with D possibly TRBD2 on 6 matching bases. V shed 7 bases and J shed 4 bases, with 13 bases lying between them. The CDR3 has 13 amino acids. The germline V gene encodes CDR1 SGHRS and CDR2 YFSETQ. CDR3 amino acids: CASGRKESDTQYF. Written as DNA, the CDR3 is TGCGCCAGCGGGAGGAAGGAGTCAGATACGCAGTATTTT.

The rearrangement joins TRBV7-2 to TRBJ2-1; a possible D gene is TRBD2 (5 bases). This CDR3 has 14 residues. Germline CDR1 reads SGHTA; CDR2 reads FQGNSA. Trimming left V 5 bases short and J 8 bases short, with 16 bases between. The CDR3 sequence is CASSVDLNSDEQFF. The CDR3 nucleotides are TGTGCCAGCAGCGTGGACCTAAATAGCGATGAGCAGTTCTTC. Full variable domain (rest looked up from reference TRBV7-2 and TRBJ2-1): GAGVSQSPSNKVTEKGKDVELRCDPISGHTALYWYRQSLGQGLEFLIYFQGNSAPDKSGLPSDRFSAERTGGSVSTLTIQRTQQEDSAVYLCASSVDLNSDEQFFGPGTRLTVL.

The chain is built from TRBV10-3 and TRBJ1-1; the D gene is possibly TRBD1 (6 bases). Looked up from germline, CDR1 is ENHRY and CDR2 is SYGVKD. V lost 6 bases and J 5 bases, leaving 16 bases between the germline ends. This CDR3 comprises 14 residues. The CDR3 nucleotides read TGTGCCATCAGGGGGACACTCGTGGGGACTGAAGCTTTCTTT. Its protein product is CAIRGTLVGTEAFF.

The chain employs TRBV7-2 and TRBJ2-7, with 11 nucleotides matching TRBD1. Germline V gene data show CDR1 as SGHTA and CDR2 as FQGNSA. Unmatched junction bases numbered 9, after V lost 5 bases and J lost 6 bases. The CDR3 sequence is 15 residues long. The CDR3 DNA reads TGTGCCAGCAGCCCAACCGGGACAGGGGGAAGCGAGCAGTACTTC. Amino acids: CASSPTGTGGSEQYF.

This chain joins TRBV28 and TRBJ2-3, with D unclear. Germline assignment: CDR1 MDHEN and CDR2 SYDVKM. Trimming removed 6 bases from V and 0 bases from J, with 4 bases in between. This CDR3 spans 12 amino acids. CDR3 DNA sequence: TGTGCCAGCAGCCTGAGCACAGATACGCAGTATTTT. Amino acid sequence: CASSLSTDTQYF.

V is TRBV2 and J is TRBJ2-3, with 13 bases fitting TRBD2. CDR3 size: 22 residues. J gave up 0 bases and V 5 bases, and 20 bases lay outside the gene matches. Germline-derived CDR1 and CDR2 are SNHLY and FYNNEI. CDR3: CASSRSRGELAGGPGSTDTQYF. DNA for the CDR3: TGTGCCAGCAGTCGTTCCAGGGGTGAACTAGCGGGAGGGCCTGGAAGCACAGATACGCAGTATTTT.

This clone occurred a few times. This chain connects TRBV5-1 to TRBJ1-5; D possibly corresponds to TRBD1 (6 bases). Germline V CDR1 and CDR2: SGHRS, YFSETQ. The CDR3 loop spans 14 amino acids. V was trimmed by 4 bases and J by 2 bases, leaving 10 bases between them. The CDR3 here is CASSQTGGNQPQHF. The CDR3 DNA reads TGCGCCAGCAGCCAGACAGGCGGCAATCAGCCCCAGCATTTT.

This sequence joins TRBV14 and TRBJ2-7, with D perhaps TRBD2 (5 bases). This CDR3 is built from 15 residues. The V gene lost 3 bases and the J gene lost 0 bases, with 12 bases spanning the gap. Looked up from germline, CDR1 is SGHDN and CDR2 is FVKESK. The CDR3 loop reads CASSHQRTSSYEQYF. CDR3 DNA sequence: TGTGCCAGCAGCCACCAGCGGACGAGCTCCTACGAGCAGTACTTC.

This rearrangement joins TRBV28 to TRBJ1-1, with D tentatively TRBD1 (6 bases). The CDR3 runs to 14 residues. Germline V gene sequence: CDR1 MDHEN, CDR2 SYDVKM. V was trimmed by 1 base and J by 1 base, leaving 7 bases between them. CDR3 nucleotide sequence: TGTGCCAGCAGTTTATACAGGGCGAACACTGAAGCTTTCTTT. Encoded protein: CASSLYRANTEAFF.